Below, one T cell receptor beta chain is given with its context. Its antigen is not known. These data belong to a study of intratumoral heterogeneity in liver cancer. Study-wide context: Patients were mostly male, median age about 69 years.

Study-level points and caveats: RNA-seq estimates of regional tumor-infiltrating lymphocyte burden differences were reportedly confirmed by TCR sequencing. Region b showed significantly fewer unique T-cell clonal expansions than region a.

Produced via immunoSEQ multiplex PCR; TCRdb's table is partial and in-frame only. The sample has several thousand clones, approximately 60% seen once. Multiple geographically separated regions of the hepatocellular carcinoma nodule were sampled separately. Early-stage hepatocellular carcinoma patients were treatment-naïve prior to resection. This clonotype was obtained from a man in his 70s with hepatocellular carcinoma. The sequencing used tumor tissue, collected before any cancer treatment.

The CDR3 spells CASSPGGENNEQFF. CDR3 DNA sequence: TGTGCCAGCAGTCCAGGGGGGGAGAACAATGAGCAGTTCTTC. The chain has TRBV27 and TRBJ2-1; D may match TRBD1 or TRBD2 (7 bases each). V gave up 5 bases and J gave up 5 bases, with 13 bases separating them. This CDR3 has 14 amino acids. Germline V gene sequence: CDR1 MNHEY, CDR2 SMNVEV (reference sequence).